One sample yielded the 27 T cell receptor beta chains listed below, sequenced in a study of a mutant IDH1 vaccine in newly diagnosed glioma. Specified time point: baseline, week 1 (first vaccination visit). Treatment noted: pre-vaccination baseline after standard-of-care therapy. Using immunoSEQ multiplex PCR, the repertoire was profiled, and TCRdb retains in-frame clones only, with some absent. This sample has some 67,000 clones, with around 80% found just once. Sequencing used peripheral blood mononuclear cells (PBMCs), obtained from a glioma patient treated with radiotherapy, temozolomide or both. Receptor source: a young woman with glioma. Some clones in this sample may be carry-over from other donors' samples.

This sequence joins TRBV11-3 and TRBJ2-1; D uncertain. There are 16 residues in the CDR3. Germline loops: CDR1 SGHNT, CDR2 YENEEA. With 1 base removed from V and 2 bases from J, the gap between germline ends came to 12 bases. The CDR3 protein is CASSLGLRLPYNEQFF. CDR3 DNA: TGTGCCAGCAGCTTAGGGTTGAGACTGCCCTACAATGAGCAGTTCTTC.

J is TRBJ2-2 and V is TRBV27; D call uncertain. This CDR3 region has 14 residues. With 7 bases removed from V and 6 bases from J, the gap between germline ends came to 15 bases. Germline-derived CDR1 and CDR2 are MNHEY and SMNVEV (reference sequence). The CDR3 DNA is TGTGCCAGCATCCTCTCACCGGGCGCCGGGGAGCTGTTTTTT. Translation gives CASILSPGAGELFF.

The rearrangement uses TRBV2 and TRBJ2-7; D might be TRBD1 or TRBD2, each matching 5 bases. Germline loops: CDR1 SNHLY, CDR2 FYNNEI. Trimming removed 3 bases from V and 4 bases from J, with 16 bases in between. The length of the CDR3 is 15 residues. The CDR3 region is CASSDPTGRTYEQYF. CDR3 nucleotides: TGTGCCAGCAGTGACCCTACGGGGCGGACGTACGAGCAGTACTTC.

V is TRBV27 and J is TRBJ1-4; D is uncertain. The V and J ends lost 2 bases and 0 bases respectively, with 7 bases between them. The CDR3 is made up of 15 amino acids. CDR1 is MNHEY and CDR2 is SMNVEV in the germline V gene (reference sequence). CDR3 in DNA: TGTGCCAGCAGTTTACGGTGGGCAACTAATGAAAAACTGTTTTTT. Amino acids: CASSLRWATNEKLFF. Complete variable domain (other parts from reference TRBV27 and TRBJ1-4): EAQVTQNPRYLITVTGKKLTVTCSQNMNHEYMSWYRQDPGLGLRQIYYSMNVEVTDKGDVPEGYKVSRKEKRNFPLILESPSPNQTSLYFCASSLRWATNEKLFFGSGTQLSVL.

This chain connects TRBV5-1 to TRBJ2-7; weak D call: TRBD2 (5 bases). The CDR3 spans 14 residues. Germline V gene sequence: CDR1 SGHRS, CDR2 YFSETQ. Trimming removed 0 bases at V and 5 bases at J, with 12 bases between. In DNA, the CDR3 is TGCGCCAGCAGCTTGGGGTCTAGCTGGGACGAGCAGTACTTC. This gives the protein CASSLGSSWDEQYF. The full variable domain, in which reference TRBV5-1 and TRBJ2-7 provide the parts outside the CDR3, is KAGVTQTPRYLIKTRGQQVTLSCSPISGHRSVSWYQQTPGQGLQFLFEYFSETQRNKGNFPGRFSGRQFSNSRSEMNVSTLELGDSALYLCASSLGSSWDEQYFGPGTRLTVT.

V and J are TRBV6-5 and TRBJ1-1, with D unclear. Germline V lookup: CDR1 MNHEY, CDR2 SVGAGI. The CDR3 covers 11 residues. V was shortened by 2 bases and J by 6 bases, with 4 bases between the two germline ends. The CDR3 here is CASSYLAEAFF. Written as DNA, the CDR3 is TGTGCCAGCAGTTACCTGGCTGAAGCTTTCTTT.

This clone has only a few counts. This sequence joins TRBV18 and TRBJ1-5; D might be TRBD1 (6 bases). Germline loops: CDR1 KGHSH, CDR2 LQKENI. V lost 1 base, J lost 5 bases, and 12 bases lay in between. The CDR3 totals 15 residues. CDR3 sequence reads: CASSPRDRIDQPQHF. The CDR3 region has the DNA TGTGCCAGCTCACCACGCGACAGGATCGATCAGCCCCAGCATTTT. The variable domain in full, completed from reference TRBV18 and TRBJ1-5, reads NAGVMQNPRHLVRRRGQEARLRCSPMKGHSHVYWYRQLPEEGLKFMVYLQKENIIDESGMPKERFSAEFPKEGPSILRIQQVVRGDSAAYFCASSPRDRIDQPQHFGDGTRLSIL.

The V call is TRBV25-1, the J call TRBJ2-3; tentatively, D is TRBD2 (6 bases). From germline, CDR1 is MGHDK and CDR2 SYGVNS. V dropped 7 bases and J dropped 0 bases, with 17 bases sitting between them. The CDR3 has 16 residues. The CDR3 region has the DNA TGTGCCAGCACGGAGGTTGGGGAGGTTAGCACAGATACGCAGTATTTT. Translated, it gives CASTEVGEVSTDTQYF.

The CDR3 loop reads CASSIDRSGTGFTEAFF. For the CDR3, the DNA is TGTGCCAGTAGTATAGATCGTAGCGGGACAGGTTTCACTGAAGCTTTCTTT. V gene TRBV19 combines with J gene TRBJ1-1; TRBD1 aligns across 8 bases. Germline lookup yields CDR1 LNHDA and CDR2 SQIVND (reference sequence). The CDR3 extends over 17 amino acids. Losses at the gene ends were 0 bases for V and 4 bases for J; bases not matched to a gene: 10.

For this clone: It is likely a read error, because the conserved phenylalanine at the end of the CDR3 is missing. Because the CDR3's place on the DNA is in doubt, the DNA is left out and the CDR3 is given as listed by TCRdb. The J gene is TRBJ2-3, the V gene TRBV7-6. CDR1 SGHVS and CDR2 FNYEAQ come from the germline V gene. The CDR3 totals 12 residues, both ends included. The CDR3 loop is CASSLVGGYKNI.

The V and J genes are TRBV4-1 and TRBJ1-2; no clear D. Trimming removed 4 bases at V and 4 bases at J, with 16 bases between. In germline, CDR1 is MGHRA, CDR2 YSYEKL. This CDR3 is built from 15 residues. CDR3 amino acids: CASSPPLQLSYGYTF. The CDR3 DNA follows: TGCGCCAGCAGCCCACCACTCCAACTCTCCTATGGCTACACCTTC.

The chain uses TRBV6-6 and TRBJ1-2; D is undetermined. CDR1 MNHNY and CDR2 SVGAGI come from the germline V gene (reference sequence). The V and J ends lost 0 bases and 4 bases respectively, with 6 bases between them. This CDR3 is built from 13 residues. This CDR3 reads CASSYSNSYGYTF. DNA for the CDR3: TGTGCCAGCAGTTACTCGAACAGCTATGGCTACACCTTC.

This sequence joins TRBV10-2 and TRBJ2-1, with D maybe TRBD2 (6 bases). The CDR3 loop spans 15 amino acids. Germline loops: CDR1 WSHSY, CDR2 SAAADI. Deletions cut 2 bases from V and 7 bases from J, with 15 bases between. DNA of the CDR3: TGCGCCAGCAGTGAGGCCACCGGGACTGGTAATGAGCAGTTCTTC. Protein sequence: CASSEATGTGNEQFF.

The J gene is TRBJ1-3, the V gene TRBV21-1. TRBV21-1 is annotated as a pseudogene. This CDR3 contains 15 residues. The chain's CDR3 is CASSGGVDSGNTIYF. In DNA form, the CDR3 reads TGTGCCAGCAGCGGTGGGGTGGACTCTGGAAACACCATATATTTT.

The genes are TRBV6-5 and TRBJ2-7; D possibly corresponds to TRBD2 (5 bases). The CDR3 sequence is 14 residues long. The germline V and J ends were trimmed by 5 bases and 7 bases, with 18 bases remaining between them. Germline V CDR1 and CDR2: MNHEY, SVGAGI. The CDR3 nucleotides read TGTGCCAGCAGTCGCGTCGGGGTATTCGATGAGCAGTACTTC. As protein: CASSRVGVFDEQYF.

The rearrangement links TRBV27 to TRBJ2-7; perhaps TRBD2 as D (6 bases). V lost 7 bases to trimming and J lost 2 bases, with 9 bases between them. CDR3 length: 12 amino acids. Looked up from germline, CDR1 is MNHEY and CDR2 is SMNVEV (reference sequence). The CDR3, as DNA: TGTGCCAGCAAGGGACTGGCCTACGAGCAGTACTTC. It yields the protein CASKGLAYEQYF.

The V and J genes are TRBV11-2 and TRBJ1-6; D ambiguous. V was trimmed by 1 base and J by 3 bases, leaving 7 bases between them. The CDR3 runs 15 residues. Germline CDR1 is SGHAT and CDR2 is FQNNGV. CDR3 residues: CASSLGRNYNSPLHF. CDR3 nucleotides: TGTGCCAGCAGCTTAGGACGAAACTATAATTCACCCCTCCACTTT.

Here the CDR3 reads CSVEGRGPTNYGYTF. DNA for the CDR3: TGCAGCGTTGAAGGCAGGGGGCCGACTAACTATGGCTACACCTTC. The gene calls are TRBV29-1 and TRBJ1-2, with TRBD1 matching over 8 bases. Germline assignment: CDR1 SQVTM and CDR2 ANQGSEA. The junction had 4 bases not matched to a gene; V was cut back by 1 base and J by 0 bases. The length of the CDR3 is 15 residues.

This chain joins TRBV5-1 and TRBJ2-2, with TRBD2 identical over 7 bases. Losses at the gene ends were 1 base for V and 6 bases for J; bases not matched to a gene: 3. Germline loops: CDR1 SGHRS, CDR2 YFSETQ. This CDR3 contains 14 residues. The CDR3 protein is CASSLIAGAGELFF. The CDR3 DNA is TGCGCCAGCAGCTTGATCGCGGGGGCCGGGGAGCTGTTTTTT.

This chain joins TRBV4-1 and TRBJ2-3; no clear D gene. Trimming stripped 0 bases from V and 8 bases from J, with 9 bases between. Germline values: CDR1 MGHRA, CDR2 YSYEKL. The CDR3 loop spans 13 amino acids. The CDR3 is CASSQDGVFTQYF. The CDR3 nucleotides read TGCGCCAGCAGCCAAGATGGGGTGTTTACGCAGTATTTT.

This chain joins TRBV6-5 and TRBJ1-1; the D is unclear. This CDR3 contains 16 residues. Germline V gene lookup returns CDR1 MNHEY and CDR2 SVGAGI. Trimming cost V 0 bases and J 0 bases, with 11 bases left between them. Here the CDR3 reads CASSYSPPVMNTEAFF. CDR3 in DNA: TGTGCCAGCAGTTACTCCCCACCAGTTATGAACACTGAAGCTTTCTTT.

This clone turned up a few times. This chain joins TRBV4-1 and TRBJ1-1; 10 nucleotides agree with TRBD1. This CDR3 spans 16 amino acids. Losses at the gene ends were 1 base for V and 2 bases for J; bases not matched to a gene: 4. The germline V gene encodes CDR1 MGHRA and CDR2 YSYEKL. The CDR3 nucleotides read TGCGCCAGCAGCCAAGCTAGACAGGGGGCCAACACTGAAGCTTTCTTT. Amino acid sequence: CASSQARQGANTEAFF.

V gene TRBV19 combines with J gene TRBJ1-1, with D unclear. CDR3 size: 13 residues. The germline V gene has CDR1 LNHDA and CDR2 SQIVND (reference sequence). Trimming stripped 3 bases from V and 4 bases from J, with 9 bases between. The CDR3 region is CASSIVRATEAFF. As DNA, the CDR3 is TGTGCCAGTAGTATCGTGAGGGCCACTGAAGCTTTCTTT.

The chain is built from TRBV10-3 and TRBJ2-7, with D tentatively TRBD2 (6 bases). Per the germline V gene, CDR1 is ENHRY and CDR2 is SYGVKD. V lost 0 bases, J lost 4 bases, and 7 bases lay in between. The CDR3 runs 13 residues. This chain's CDR3 is CAISESGGYEQYF. The CDR3 region has the DNA TGTGCCATCAGTGAGTCAGGAGGGTACGAGCAGTACTTC.

This rearrangement joins TRBV4-1 to TRBJ2-3; D gene uncertain. The V gene's germline CDR1 is MGHRA and CDR2 YSYEKL. The CDR3 is 14 residues long. The V gene lost 2 bases and the J gene lost 6 bases, with 12 bases spanning the gap. As DNA, the CDR3 is TGCGCCAGCAGCCAAAACTCCCGGCGCGATACGCAGTATTTT. This translates into CASSQNSRRDTQYF.

J is TRBJ2-3 and V is TRBV20-1; D is possibly TRBD1 (5 bases). Germline lookup yields CDR1 DFQATT and CDR2 SNEGSKA (reference sequence). This CDR3 spans 11 amino acids. With 5 bases removed from V and 3 bases from J, the gap between germline ends came to 6 bases. CDR3 coding DNA: TGCAGTGCTGGACATACAGATACGCAGTATTTT. Translating it yields CSAGHTDTQYF.

This rearrangement joins TRBV4-3 to TRBJ2-3; 8 bases fit TRBD2. J was trimmed by 4 bases and V by 1 base; bases with no gene match: 4. Germline V CDR1 and CDR2: LGHNA, YSLEER. This CDR3 has 15 amino acids. The CDR3 DNA sequence: TGCGCCAGCAGCCAAGCGGGGGGGCTATCAGATACGCAGTATTTT. It specifies CASSQAGGLSDTQYF.